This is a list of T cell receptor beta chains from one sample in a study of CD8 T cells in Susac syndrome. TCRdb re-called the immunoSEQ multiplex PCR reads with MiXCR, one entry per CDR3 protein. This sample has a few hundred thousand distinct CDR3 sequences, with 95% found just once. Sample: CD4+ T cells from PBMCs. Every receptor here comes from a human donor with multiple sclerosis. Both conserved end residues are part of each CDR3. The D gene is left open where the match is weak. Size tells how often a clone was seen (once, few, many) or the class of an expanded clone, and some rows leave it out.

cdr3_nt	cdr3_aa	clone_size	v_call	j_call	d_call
TGTGCCATCAGTGGGTCGGGACAGAACTATGGCTACACCTTC	CAISGSGQNYGYTF	-	TRBV10-3	TRBJ1-2	TRBD1
TGTGCCAGCAGCCCCGGACAGGACACCTACTACGAGCAGTACTTC	CASSPGQDTYYEQYF	-	TRBV7-2	TRBJ2-7	TRBD1
TGCAGTGCTCAAGCAGGGTTCGACAATCAGCCCCAGCATTTT	CSAQAGFDNQPQHF	-	TRBV20-1	TRBJ1-5	-
TGTGCCAGCAGTCCGCAGGGGGTACGAGCTTTCTTT	CASSPQGVRAFF	-	TRBV7-8	TRBJ1-1	TRBD1
TGTGCCAGCAGCCTCTCTAGCGGGATCTACAATGAGCAGTTCTTC	CASSLSSGIYNEQFF	-	TRBV14	TRBJ2-1	TRBD2
TGTGCCAGCAGTTACTTGGTAGCGGGGCGCACAGATACGCAGTATTTT	CASSYLVAGRTDTQYF	-	TRBV6-5	TRBJ2-3	TRBD2
TGTGCCAGCAGCACGGACAGGAATGAAAAACTGTTTTTT	CASSTDRNEKLFF	-	TRBV13	TRBJ1-4	TRBD1
TGCAGCGTTGAAGTGTATGAGACAGGGAGGTGGACTGGAAACACCATATATTTT	CSVEVYETGRWTGNTIYF	-	TRBV29-1	TRBJ1-3	TRBD1
TGCAGTGCTGATAAAGTAGATACGCAGTATTTT	CSADKVDTQYF	few	TRBV20-1	TRBJ2-3	-
TGTGCCACCAGCAGTAGGACAGGGGTGGTCAATCAGCCCCAGCATTTT	CATSSRTGVVNQPQHF	-	TRBV15	TRBJ1-5	TRBD1
TGTGCCAGCAGTTTAGCGGGGCAGGGGAACACTGAAGCTTTCTTT	CASSLAGQGNTEAFF	-	TRBV12-3/TRBV12-4	TRBJ1-1	-
TGTGCCAGCCTTTCCAGACAAGAGACCCAGTACTTC	CASLSRQETQYF	-	TRBV2	TRBJ2-5	-
TGTGCCAGCACCCGGGACGGGCGGACCTACGAGCAGTACTTC	CASTRDGRTYEQYF	-	TRBV5-4	TRBJ2-7	-
TGTGCCAGCAGCCACTCCGGGCGGACTGAAGCTTTCTTT	CASSHSGRTEAFF	-	TRBV4-2	TRBJ1-1	-
TGTGCCAGCAGTTACGCGGTGGGGGACCCGACTGAAGCTAACTATGGCTACACCTTC	CASSYAVGDPTEANYGYTF	-	TRBV6-5	TRBJ1-2	-
TGTGCCAGCATCCGAGGGACTAGCGGCGACAATGAGCAGTTCTTC	CASIRGTSGDNEQFF	-	TRBV21-1	TRBJ2-1	-
TGTGCCACCAGTGACGGAAGCTTAGAGACCCAGTACTTC	CATSDGSLETQYF	-	TRBV24-1	TRBJ2-5	-
TGTGCCAGCAGTTTGGGACAGGGAAGATCCTACGAGCAGTACTTC	CASSLGQGRSYEQYF	few	TRBV12-3/TRBV12-4	TRBJ2-7	TRBD1
TGTGCCAGCAGCCAACAGGTCAATCAGCCCCAGCATTTT	CASSQQVNQPQHF	-	TRBV3-1	TRBJ1-5	-
TGTGCCAGCCACGTAGGGACTGTGGCCAACGTCCTGACTTTC	CASHVGTVANVLTF	-	TRBV12-3/TRBV12-4	TRBJ2-6	-
TGTGCCAGCAGCTCCCGGGGAGCGGGAGGGCTCACCGAGCAGTACTTC	CASSSRGAGGLTEQYF	-	TRBV7-9	TRBJ2-7	TRBD2
TGTGCCAGCAGCGTAGGCGTACGTTCGAACGAGCAGTACTTC	CASSVGVRSNEQYF	-	TRBV9	TRBJ2-7	-
TGTGCCAGCAGCGTTTCCCTCCGGGGGGTAGATCAAAATGAGCAGTTCTTC	CASSVSLRGVDQNEQFF	-	TRBV9	TRBJ2-1	TRBD2
TGTGCCAGCAGCCGGACAGGGGCAACCTACGAGCAGTACTTC	CASSRTGATYEQYF	-	TRBV28	TRBJ2-7	TRBD1
TGCAGTGCTAACTCCAGAGGGAGCACAGATACGCAGTATTTT	CSANSRGSTDTQYF	-	TRBV20-1	TRBJ2-3	-
TGTGCCAGCAGCCTCCTAGCGGGAGCCACCGGGGAGCTGTTTTTT	CASSLLAGATGELFF	-	TRBV6-5	TRBJ2-2	TRBD2
TGCAGTGCTACCTCACTAGCGGGGGGGCAGGATACGCAGTATTTT	CSATSLAGGQDTQYF	-	TRBV20-1	TRBJ2-3	TRBD2
TGTGCCAGCAGCCAAGAACTCAGGACTAGCGGGACCCAGTACTTC	CASSQELRTSGTQYF	-	TRBV3-1	TRBJ2-5	TRBD2
TGTGCCAGCAGCCTATTACAGTCCTACGAGCAGTACTTC	CASSLLQSYEQYF	few	TRBV7-9	TRBJ2-7	-
TGCAGTGCTAGAGATAGGGTACAGGGCTACGAGCAGTACTTC	CSARDRVQGYEQYF	-	TRBV20-1	TRBJ2-7	-
TGCGCCAGCAGCTCTGGTAATCCGGCGGATACGCAGTATTTT	CASSSGNPADTQYF	-	TRBV5-1	TRBJ2-3	-
TGTGCCACCAGCAGAGGGGAAGAGACCCAGTACTTC	CATSRGEETQYF	-	TRBV15	TRBJ2-5	-
TGCAGTGTACCGGCCGGATCGTTATCACCCCTCCACTTT	CSVPAGSLSPLHF	-	TRBV20-1	TRBJ1-6	-
TGTGCCTGGAGTCTAGCGGGTGTCTCCTACGAGCAGTACTTC	CAWSLAGVSYEQYF	once	TRBV30	TRBJ2-7	TRBD2
TGCGCCAGCAGCTTGGAGGGTAGCGCAGACACCGGGGAGCTGTTTTTT	CASSLEGSADTGELFF	-	TRBV5-1	TRBJ2-2	-
TGTGCTAGTGGTTTGGTAGCGGGAGGCTACGAGCAGTACTTC	CASGLVAGGYEQYF	-	TRBV12-5	TRBJ2-7	TRBD2
TGCAGCGGACAGGGTGATGGAAACACCATATATTTT	CSGQGDGNTIYF	-	TRBV20-1	TRBJ1-3	TRBD1
TGCAGCGCAGGGGGGTTAGCAGCTGGGGCCAACGTCCTGACTTTC	CSAGGLAAGANVLTF	-	TRBV29-1	TRBJ2-6	-
TGCAGTGCTATCAATACAGGGGGCGCGGGGGAGCAGTACTTC	CSAINTGGAGEQYF	once	TRBV20-1	TRBJ2-7	TRBD1
TGCAGTGCTAGAGATCCCGACCTCGGGAACACTGAAGCTTTCTTT	CSARDPDLGNTEAFF	-	TRBV20-1	TRBJ1-1	-
TGTGCCTGGAGTCCCGGTAGAGGCCCTGAAGCTTTCTTT	CAWSPGRGPEAFF	-	TRBV30	TRBJ1-1	-
TGTGCCAGCAGCGTAGGTAGCGGGAGTTACGAGCAGTACTTC	CASSVGSGSYEQYF	-	TRBV9	TRBJ2-7	TRBD2
TGTGCCACCAGTCTATCGAGGTACCAAGAGACCCAGTACTTC	CATSLSRYQETQYF	-	TRBV24-1	TRBJ2-5	-
TGTGCCTGGGTACTAGCGGGAGGGCCAAAAATTCTAAATACGCAGTATTTT	CAWVLAGGPKILNTQYF	-	TRBV30	TRBJ2-3	TRBD2
TGTGCCACCAGCAGACTAGCGGGAGTGGTCACAGATACGCAGTATTTT	CATSRLAGVVTDTQYF	-	TRBV15	TRBJ2-3	TRBD2
TGCAGTCCGACTAGCGGGATGAAGAATGAGCAGTTCTTC	CSPTSGMKNEQFF	-	TRBV20-1	TRBJ2-1	TRBD2
TGTGCCACCAGCAGAGACCGCGGGCCAGCCTACGAGCAGTACTTC	CATSRDRGPAYEQYF	-	TRBV15	TRBJ2-7	-
TGTGCCAGCAGCAAGGCCACAGATACGCAGTATTTT	CASSKATDTQYF	-	TRBV9	TRBJ2-3	-
TGCAGTGCTTCTCCCTCCCCTTACGAGCAGTACTTC	CSASPSPYEQYF	-	TRBV20-1	TRBJ2-7	-
TGTGCCAGCACCTTAACTAGCACAGATACGCAGTATTTT	CASTLTSTDTQYF	-	TRBV7-9	TRBJ2-3	-
TGTGCCAGCAGCTTGCCTACCCAAGAGACCCAGTACTTC	CASSLPTQETQYF	-	TRBV5-4	TRBJ2-5	-
TGCGCCAGCCGGACTAGCGGGAGGACAGATACGCAGTATTTT	CASRTSGRTDTQYF	-	TRBV10-2	TRBJ2-3	TRBD2
TGTGCCAGCCGTCCAGGGTCCAATCAGCCCCAGCATTTT	CASRPGSNQPQHF	-	TRBV27	TRBJ1-5	-
TGTGCCAGCAGCTTGGAAACACCCCAAGAGACCCAGTACTTC	CASSLETPQETQYF	-	TRBV5-4	TRBJ2-5	-
TGTGCCAGCAGCTCGGGACTAGCGGGACTTGAGCAGTTCTTC	CASSSGLAGLEQFF	once	TRBV5-6	TRBJ2-1	TRBD2